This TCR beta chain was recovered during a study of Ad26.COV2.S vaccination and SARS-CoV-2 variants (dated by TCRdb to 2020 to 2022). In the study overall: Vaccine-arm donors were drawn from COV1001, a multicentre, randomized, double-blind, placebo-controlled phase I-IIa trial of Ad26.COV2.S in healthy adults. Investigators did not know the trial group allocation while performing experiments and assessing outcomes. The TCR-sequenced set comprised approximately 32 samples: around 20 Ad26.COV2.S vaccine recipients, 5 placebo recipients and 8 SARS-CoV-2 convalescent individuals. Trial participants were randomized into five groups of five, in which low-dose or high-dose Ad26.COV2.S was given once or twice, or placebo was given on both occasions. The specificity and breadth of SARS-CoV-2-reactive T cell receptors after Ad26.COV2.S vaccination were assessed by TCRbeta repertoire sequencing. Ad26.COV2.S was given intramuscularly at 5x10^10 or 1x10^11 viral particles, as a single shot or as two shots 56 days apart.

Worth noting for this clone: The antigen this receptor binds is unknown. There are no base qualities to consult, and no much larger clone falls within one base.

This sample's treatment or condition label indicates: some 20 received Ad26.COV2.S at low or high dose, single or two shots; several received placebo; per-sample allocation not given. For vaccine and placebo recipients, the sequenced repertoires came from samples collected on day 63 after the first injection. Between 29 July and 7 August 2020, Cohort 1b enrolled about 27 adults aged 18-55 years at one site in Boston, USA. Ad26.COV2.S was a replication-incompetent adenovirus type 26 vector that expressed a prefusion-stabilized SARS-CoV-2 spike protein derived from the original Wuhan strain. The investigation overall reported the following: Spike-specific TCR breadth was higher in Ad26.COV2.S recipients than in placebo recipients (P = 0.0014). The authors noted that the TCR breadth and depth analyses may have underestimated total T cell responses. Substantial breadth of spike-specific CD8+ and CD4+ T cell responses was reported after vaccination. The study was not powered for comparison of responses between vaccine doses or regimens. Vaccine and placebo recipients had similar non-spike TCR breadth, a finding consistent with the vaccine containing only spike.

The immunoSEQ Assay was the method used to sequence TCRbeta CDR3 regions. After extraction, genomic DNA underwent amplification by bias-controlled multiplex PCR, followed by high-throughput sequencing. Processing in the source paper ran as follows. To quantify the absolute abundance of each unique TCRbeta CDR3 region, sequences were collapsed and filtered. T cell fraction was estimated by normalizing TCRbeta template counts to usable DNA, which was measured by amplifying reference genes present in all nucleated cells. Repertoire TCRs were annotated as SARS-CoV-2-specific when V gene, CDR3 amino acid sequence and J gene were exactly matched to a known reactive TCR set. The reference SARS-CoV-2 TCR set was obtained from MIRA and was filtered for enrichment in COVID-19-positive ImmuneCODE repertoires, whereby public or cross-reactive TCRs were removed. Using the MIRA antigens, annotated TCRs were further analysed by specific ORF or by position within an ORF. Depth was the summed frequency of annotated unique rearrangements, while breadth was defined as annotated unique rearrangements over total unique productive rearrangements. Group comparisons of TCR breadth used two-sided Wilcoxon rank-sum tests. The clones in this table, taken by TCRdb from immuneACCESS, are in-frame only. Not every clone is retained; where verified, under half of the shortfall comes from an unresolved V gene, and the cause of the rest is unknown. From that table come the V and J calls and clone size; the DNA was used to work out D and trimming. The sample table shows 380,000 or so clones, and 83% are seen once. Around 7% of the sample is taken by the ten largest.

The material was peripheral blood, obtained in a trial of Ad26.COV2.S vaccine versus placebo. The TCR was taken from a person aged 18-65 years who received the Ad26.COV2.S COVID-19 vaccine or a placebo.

The DNA sequence is given as TGCGCCAGCAGCACTGGTCCCGGGGTTCAGGAAAAACTGTTTTTT. Translation gives CASSTGPGVQEKLFF. The rearrangement combines TRBV5-1 with TRBJ1-4, with the D gene not clear enough to name. The CDR3, from cysteine to phenylalanine, totals 15 residues. The retained sequence is limited to the CDR3, 45 bases, with the frame set at the first base. V is cut by 4 bases and J by 8 bases, and the space between the germline ends is 18 bases. The CDR1 and CDR2 encoded by the germline V gene are SGHRS and YFSETQ.